The 4 T cell receptor beta chains below were found in one sample sequenced in a study of beta chain features in type 1 diabetes. The study reverse transcribed the entire isolated RNA, so it sequenced expressed TCRB transcripts. Assay used: immunoSEQ multiplex PCR; TCRdb lists only in-frame clones, some missing. The sample has almost 350,000 clones; 8% are singletons. Sequenced material: central memory CD4+ T cells from blood. The source of these receptors is a woman aged 18-29 years in good health.

This clone was counted between two and nine times. The chain combines TRBV7-2 with TRBJ2-5, with unresolved D. Per the germline V gene, CDR1 is SGHTA and CDR2 is FQGNSA. V dropped 0 bases and J dropped 2 bases, with 7 bases sitting between them. The CDR3 runs 14 residues. The chain's CDR3 is CASSLANYQETQYF. The CDR3 DNA is TGTGCCAGCAGCTTAGCGAACTATCAAGAGACCCAGTACTTC. The variable domain in full, with the rest retrieved from reference TRBV7-2 and TRBJ2-5, is GAGVSQSPSNKVTEKGKDVELRCDPISGHTALYWYRQSLGQGLEFLIYFQGNSAPDKSGLPSDRFSAERTGGSVSTLTIQRTQQEDSAVYLCASSLANYQETQYFGPGTRLLVL.

This clone turned up a few times. V gene TRBV10-3 combines with J gene TRBJ2-7, with D unclear. The CDR3 is made up of 12 amino acids. Germline CDR1 ENHRY, CDR2 SYGVKD. Trimming shortened V by 2 bases and J by 4 bases, and 6 bases separated the two germline ends. The CDR3 DNA sequence: TGTGCCATCAGTGAGCATATGTACGAGCAGTACTTC. This codes for CAISEHMYEQYF.

Of note for this clone: The DNA is omitted, as the CDR3 cannot be located on it reliably, and the CDR3 follows TCRdb's listing. The chain is built from TRBV7-9 and TRBJ1-1. With termini counted, the CDR3 has 12 amino acids. CDR1 and CDR2 from the germline V gene are SEHNR and FQNEAQ (reference sequence). CDR3 protein: CASSFGDGATFF.

This clone was detected a few times. The V call is TRBV18, the J call TRBJ2-3; 9 bases agree with TRBD1. With 1 base clipped from V and 1 base from J, the junction kept 0 bases outside the gene matches. The CDR3 consists of 15 residues. The germline gives CDR1 KGHSH, CDR2 LQKENI. In nucleotides, the CDR3 is TGTGCCAGCTCACCACGGACAGGGGGCACAGATACGCAGTATTTT. It specifies CASSPRTGGTDTQYF.